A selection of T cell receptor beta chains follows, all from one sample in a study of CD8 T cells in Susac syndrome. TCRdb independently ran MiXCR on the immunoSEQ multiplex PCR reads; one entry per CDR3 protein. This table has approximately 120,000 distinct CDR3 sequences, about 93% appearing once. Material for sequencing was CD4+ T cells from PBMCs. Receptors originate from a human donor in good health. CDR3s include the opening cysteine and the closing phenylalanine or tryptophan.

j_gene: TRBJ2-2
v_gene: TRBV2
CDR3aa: CASRRGRSGELFF

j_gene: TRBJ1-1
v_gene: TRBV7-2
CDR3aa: CASSTGTAGVEAFF

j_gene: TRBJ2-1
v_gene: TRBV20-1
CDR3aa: CSASSGRAPYNEQFF

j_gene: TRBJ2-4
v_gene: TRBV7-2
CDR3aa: CASSSTLAKNIQYF

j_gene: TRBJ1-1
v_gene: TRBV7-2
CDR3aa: CASSLATENTEAFF

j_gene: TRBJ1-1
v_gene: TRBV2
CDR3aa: CASSDNRGEAFF

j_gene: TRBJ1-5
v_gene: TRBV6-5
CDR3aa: CASSYRDSNQPQHF

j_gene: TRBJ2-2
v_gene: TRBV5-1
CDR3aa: CASSPTSANTGELFF

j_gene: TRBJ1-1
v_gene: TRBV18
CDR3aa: CASSEGIGTEAFF

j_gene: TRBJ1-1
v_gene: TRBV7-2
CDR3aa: CASSRGQAATEAFF

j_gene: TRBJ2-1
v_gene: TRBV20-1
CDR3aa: CKLDRPNEQFF

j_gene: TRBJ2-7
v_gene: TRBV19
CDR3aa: CASSSAIRDSPYEQYF

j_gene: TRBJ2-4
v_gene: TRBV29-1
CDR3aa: CSVGGQGKNIQYF

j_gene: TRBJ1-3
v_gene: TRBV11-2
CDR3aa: CASTLLTGRTGNTIYF

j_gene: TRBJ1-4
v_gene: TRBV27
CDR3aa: CASSLSRDGLYVPNEKLFF

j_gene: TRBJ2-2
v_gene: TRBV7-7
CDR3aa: CASSLSTTGSVTGELFF

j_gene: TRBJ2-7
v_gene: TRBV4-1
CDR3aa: CASSQGLQGLHYEQYF

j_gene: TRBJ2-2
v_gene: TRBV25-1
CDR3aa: CASSELGAGGYGELFF

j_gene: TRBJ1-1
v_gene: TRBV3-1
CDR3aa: CASSPHMNTEAFF

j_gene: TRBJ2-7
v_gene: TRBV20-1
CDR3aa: CSARGTGGYEQYF

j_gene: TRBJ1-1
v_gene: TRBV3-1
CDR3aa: CASSQDPAAGNTEAFF

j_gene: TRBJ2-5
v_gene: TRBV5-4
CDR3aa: CASRLQNQETQYF

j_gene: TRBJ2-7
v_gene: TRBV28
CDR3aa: CASSFGGTPYEQYF

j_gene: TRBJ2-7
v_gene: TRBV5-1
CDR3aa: CASYRDSPSYEQYF

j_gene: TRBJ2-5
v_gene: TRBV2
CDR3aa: CASRNRETQYF